This is a list of T cell receptor beta chains from one sample in a study of shared clonotypes between healthy human individuals. The repertoire was sequenced with immunoSEQ multiplex PCR; TCRdb's copy has only in-frame clones and lacks some. The sample yields 2 million to 2.5 million clones, under 95% seen once. Sequenced input: naive CD4+ T cells from PBMCs. These receptors were collected from a man younger than 30 in good health. Some clones in this sample may be carry-over from other donors' samples. Both conserved end residues are part of each CDR3. Fields, in order: clone size, V gene, CDR3 length, J gene, D gene, CDR3 protein, CDR3 DNA. D genes are given only for firm matches. Size values are once, few and many counts, or a class for expanded clones, and some rows have none.

few,TRBV18,14,TRBJ1-5,.,CASSPELSNQPQHF,TGTGCCAGCTCACCAGAGTTAAGCAATCAGCCCCAGCATTTT
.,TRBV6-8,15,TRBJ1-2,TRBD1,CASSRLTDREGGYTF,TGTGCCAGCAGTCGCCTAACCGACAGGGAAGGCGGCTACACCTTC
.,TRBV5-4,15,TRBJ1-4,.,CASSTPGATNEKLFF,TGTGCCAGCAGCACACCAGGGGCAACTAATGAAAAACTGTTTTTT
.,TRBV6-1,14,TRBJ2-1,.,CASSELFGRDEQFF,TGTGCCAGCAGTGAACTCTTTGGGCGCGATGAGCAGTTCTTC
.,TRBV4-1,21,TRBJ2-1,TRBD2,CASSHPAPGTSGRSSYNEQFF,TGCGCCAGCAGCCATCCTGCGCCCGGGACTAGCGGGAGGAGCTCCTACAATGAGCAGTTCTTC
.,TRBV5-1,14,TRBJ2-2,.,CASSLSLDTGELFF,TGCGCCAGCAGCTTGAGTTTGGATACCGGGGAGCTGTTTTTT
.,TRBV28,14,TRBJ1-2,TRBD1,CASSISTGGHGYTF,TGTGCCAGCAGTATTTCGACAGGGGGTCATGGCTACACCTTC
.,TRBV5-1,14,TRBJ2-1,.,CASFPSLGGNEQFF,TGCGCCAGCTTTCCGAGCCTTGGAGGGAATGAGCAGTTCTTC
.,TRBV18,16,TRBJ2-2,TRBD2,CASSSYTGTSTGELFF,TGTGCCAGCTCATCATACACCGGGACTAGCACCGGGGAGCTGTTTTTT
.,TRBV5-1,15,TRBJ2-7,TRBD2,CASSPIAGGMYEQYF,TGCGCCAGCAGCCCGATAGCGGGAGGAATGTACGAGCAGTACTTC
once,TRBV11-2,14,TRBJ2-1,TRBD2,CASSATSGSSEQFF,TGTGCCAGCAGCGCGACTAGCGGGAGTAGTGAGCAGTTCTTC
.,TRBV5-5,11,TRBJ1-1,.,CASSFLDGAFF,TGTGCCAGCAGCTTTTTGGATGGTGCTTTCTTT
.,TRBV5-1,15,TRBJ2-5,.,CASSLGAGRQETQYF,TGCGCCAGCAGCTTGGGGGCAGGGAGGCAAGAGACCCAGTACTTC
once,TRBV7-9,14,TRBJ2-5,.,CASSAISSVETQYF,TGTGCCAGCAGCGCAATATCCTCCGTCGAGACCCAGTACTTC
.,TRBV11-3,14,TRBJ2-3,.,CASSLTTSTDTQYF,TGTGCCAGCAGCCTTACGACTAGCACAGATACGCAGTATTTT
.,TRBV5-1,14,TRBJ2-3,.,CASSPRSWADTQYF,TGCGCCAGCAGCCCGAGGAGTTGGGCAGATACGCAGTATTTT
.,TRBV28,15,TRBJ2-1,TRBD1,CASSFRDRVGNEQFF,TGTGCCAGCAGTTTTAGGGACAGGGTGGGGAATGAGCAGTTCTTC
.,TRBV9,14,TRBJ1-5,.,CASSFRDNNQPQHF,TGTGCCAGCAGCTTCCGGGATAACAATCAGCCCCAGCATTTT
.,TRBV29-1,11,TRBJ1-2,.,CSVDLNYGYTF,TGCAGCGTTGATTTGAACTATGGCTACACCTTC
once,TRBV7-2,15,TRBJ2-7,.,CASSRTSDTYYEQYF,TGTGCCAGCAGCCGAACATCGGACACCTACTACGAGCAGTACTTC
.,TRBV6-1,13,TRBJ1-2,.,CASSLELIYGYTF,TGTGCCAGCAGCTTGGAACTGATTTATGGCTACACCTTC